Below are 16 T cell receptor beta chains sequenced from a single sample in a study of blood T cell repertoires in COVID-19. Produced via immunoSEQ multiplex PCR; TCRdb's table is partial and in-frame only. This repertoire shows about 140,000 clones, 84% found once; its top ten account for roughly 8.7%. Sequenced: peripheral blood. Every receptor here comes from a man under 40 with COVID-19, enrolled during active disease.

CDR3 nucleotide sequence: TGTGCCAGCAGCCCGGACTCCATGGGGACAGATACGCAGTATTTT. Translated, it gives CASSPDSMGTDTQYF. The rearrangement uses TRBV5-4 and TRBJ2-3; TRBD2 might be the D (5 bases). Trimming pared 4 bases from V and 3 bases from J, leaving 15 bases between. Germline values: CDR1 SGHNT, CDR2 YYREEE (reference sequence). This CDR3 is built from 15 residues.

The V and J genes are TRBV4-3 and TRBJ2-2, with TRBD1 identical over 10 bases. The V segment lost 0 bases and the J segment 6 bases; nucleotides outside the gene matches: 4. CDR1 LGHNA and CDR2 YSLEER come from the germline V gene. The CDR3 contains 16 residues. CDR3 in amino acids: CASSQDLGQGAGELFF. CDR3 nucleotides: TGCGCCAGCAGCCAAGATCTTGGACAGGGGGCCGGGGAGCTGTTTTTT.

The genes are TRBV7-9 and TRBJ2-2; 7 bases are shared with TRBD2. The CDR3 consists of 15 residues. Trimming cost V 1 base and J 6 bases; bases outside gene matches: 5. The germline V gene encodes CDR1 SEHNR and CDR2 FQNEAQ (reference sequence). CDR3 loop: CASSLVLAASGELFF. CDR3 bases: TGTGCCAGCAGCTTAGTCCTAGCGGCCTCCGGGGAGCTGTTTTTT.

CDR3 DNA sequence: TGCGCCAGCAGCCAGCACAGGGGGAACACTGAAGCTTTCTTT. This encodes CASSQHRGNTEAFF. V usage is TRBV4-3 and J usage is TRBJ1-1; 7 nucleotides agree with TRBD1. This CDR3 has 14 residues. V shed 3 bases and J 1 base; nucleotides not matched to a gene: 2. The germline V gene has CDR1 LGHNA and CDR2 YSLEER.

The CDR3 loop is CAISTVATEAFF. The CDR3 region has the DNA TGTGCCATCAGCACAGTGGCTACTGAAGCTTTCTTT. The rearrangement links TRBV10-3 to TRBJ1-1; D unclear. The germline gives CDR1 ENHRY, CDR2 SYGVKD. The CDR3 has 12 amino acids. The V end was cut by 6 bases, the J end by 5 bases, with 10 bases between.

The V gene is TRBV10-2, the J gene TRBJ1-1, with 9 bases aligning to TRBD1. V shed 7 bases and J 1 base; nucleotides not matched to a gene: 10. CDR3 length: 16 amino acids. Germline V gives CDR1 WSHSY, CDR2 SAAADI. For the CDR3, the DNA is TGCGCCAGCATACCGGGACAGGGAGTTGGGAACACTGAAGCTTTCTTT. It encodes CASIPGQGVGNTEAFF.

The chain recombines TRBV6-2 or TRBV6-3 with TRBJ1-1, with unresolved D. The V end lost 0 bases, the J end lost 1 base, and 6 bases lay between the germline ends. Looked up from germline, CDR1 is MNHEY and CDR2 is SVGEGT. The CDR3 sequence is 14 residues long. The CDR3 bases are TGTGCCAGCAGTTACTCGGAGGGGAACACTGAAGCTTTCTTT. This encodes CASSYSEGNTEAFF.

The rearrangement links TRBV28 to TRBJ2-7, with a possible D match to TRBD2 (6 bases). The CDR3 is 16 amino acids. Per germline, CDR1 MDHEN and CDR2 SYDVKM. V dropped 5 bases and J dropped 2 bases, with 19 bases sitting between them. CDR3: CASSPWRDGNPYEQYF. The CDR3 DNA reads as TGTGCCAGCAGTCCGTGGCGGGACGGGAACCCCTACGAGCAGTACTTC.

The gene calls are TRBV7-2 and TRBJ1-2; 7 nucleotides match TRBD1. Losses at the gene ends were 5 bases for V and 4 bases for J; bases not matched to a gene: 10. Germline CDR1 and CDR2: SGHTA and FQGNSA. CDR3 length: 15 residues. The CDR3 reads CASSQLIDRAYGYTF. The CDR3 nucleotides are TGTGCCAGCAGCCAGCTTATTGACAGGGCCTATGGCTACACCTTC.

The rearrangement links TRBV11-1 to TRBJ1-5; the D is unclear. Trimming took 5 bases from V and 2 from J, leaving 13 bases between them. The CDR3 totals 15 residues. CDR1 and CDR2 from the germline V gene are SGHAT and FQDESV (reference sequence). The CDR3 sequence is CASSPAGVGNQPQHF. DNA of the CDR3: TGTGCCAGCAGCCCGGCCGGGGTCGGCAATCAGCCCCAGCATTTT.

The chain employs TRBV9 and TRBJ2-2; TRBD2 might be the D (6 bases). The CDR3 contains 19 residues. Germline-derived CDR1 and CDR2 are SGDLS and YYNGEE. The V gene lost 0 bases and the J gene lost 4 bases, with 22 bases spanning the gap. CDR3 in amino acids: CASSVDARLEYSFTGELFF. CDR3 coding DNA: TGTGCCAGCAGCGTAGACGCGAGACTAGAGTACTCCTTCACCGGGGAGCTGTTTTTT.

This sequence joins TRBV9 and TRBJ1-5, with D unresolved. The CDR3 contains 14 residues. The ends were cut back, 0 bases at V and 3 bases at J, with 7 bases in the middle. Germline lookup yields CDR1 SGDLS and CDR2 YYNGEE. The CDR3 protein is CASSVGSPNQPQHF. CDR3 bases: TGTGCCAGCAGCGTAGGTAGCCCCAATCAGCCCCAGCATTTT.

This clone is a singleton in its sample. The chain combines TRBV28 with TRBJ1-1, with D possibly TRBD1 on 5 matching bases. The CDR3 covers 14 residues. Deletions cut 7 bases from V and 6 bases from J, with 18 bases between. CDR1 is MDHEN, CDR2 SYDVKM, per germline. In DNA, the CDR3 is TGTGCCAGCACTGATTTGGGGGGGAGGGCTGAAGCTTTCTTT. It specifies CASTDLGGRAEAFF.

This rearrangement joins TRBV24-1 to TRBJ2-5; a possible D gene is TRBD2 (6 bases). The V and J ends lost 5 bases and 5 bases respectively, with 14 bases between them. CDR3 length: 14 amino acids. CDR1 and CDR2 (germline): KGHDR, SFDVKD. CDR3 DNA: TGTGCCACCAGTGCTTTCGGGGCGGGGGAGACCCAGTACTTC. It specifies CATSAFGAGETQYF.

The rearrangement joins TRBV15 to TRBJ1-5; D unclear. This CDR3 comprises 16 residues. Germline values: CDR1 LNHNV, CDR2 YYDKDF (reference sequence). Deletions cut 0 bases from V and 7 bases from J, with 16 bases between. The CDR3 nucleotides are TGTGCCACCAGCAGAGATTCTTTCTTCGAGGAACAGCCCCAGCATTTT. It is translated as CATSRDSFFEEQPQHF.

This chain links TRBV6-5 with TRBJ1-1; 8 nucleotides agree with TRBD1. CDR1 MNHEY and CDR2 SVGAGI come from the germline V gene. CDR3 length: 14 residues. Germline trimming cut 6 bases from V and 1 base from J; bases unmatched to any gene: 4. The CDR3 protein is CASRLQGGNTEAFF. Here the CDR3 DNA reads TGTGCCAGCAGGCTACAGGGGGGGAACACTGAAGCTTTCTTT.